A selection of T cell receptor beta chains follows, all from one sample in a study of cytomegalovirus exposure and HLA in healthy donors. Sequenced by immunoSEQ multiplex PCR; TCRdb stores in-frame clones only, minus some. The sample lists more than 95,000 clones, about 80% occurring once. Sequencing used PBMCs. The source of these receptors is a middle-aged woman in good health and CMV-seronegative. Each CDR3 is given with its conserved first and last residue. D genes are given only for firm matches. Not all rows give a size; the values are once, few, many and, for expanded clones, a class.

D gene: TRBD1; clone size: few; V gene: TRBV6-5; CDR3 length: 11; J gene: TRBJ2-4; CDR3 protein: CASSDQGVQYF; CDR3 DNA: TGTGCCAGCAGTGACCAGGGGGTTCAGTACTTC
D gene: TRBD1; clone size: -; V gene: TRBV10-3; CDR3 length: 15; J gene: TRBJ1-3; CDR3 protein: CAIHRDRDSGNTIYF; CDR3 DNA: TGTGCCATCCACCGGGACAGGGATTCTGGAAACACCATATATTTT
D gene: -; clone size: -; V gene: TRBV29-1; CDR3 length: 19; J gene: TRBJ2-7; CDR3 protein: CSVVSTSPRDSGSYGEQYF; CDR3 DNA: TGCAGCGTTGTTTCGACAAGCCCTCGGGACAGCGGGAGTTATGGCGAGCAGTACTTC
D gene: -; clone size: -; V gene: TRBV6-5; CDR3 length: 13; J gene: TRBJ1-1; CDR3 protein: CASTRQLNTEAFF; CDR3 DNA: TGTGCCAGCACGAGGCAGTTGAACACTGAAGCTTTCTTT
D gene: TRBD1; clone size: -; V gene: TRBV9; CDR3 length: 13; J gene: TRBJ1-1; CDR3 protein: CASSGTDRPEAFF; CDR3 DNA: TGTGCCAGCAGCGGCACGGACAGGCCAGAAGCTTTCTTT
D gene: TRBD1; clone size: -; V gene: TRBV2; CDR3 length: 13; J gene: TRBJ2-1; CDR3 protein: CANGTGNPNEQFF; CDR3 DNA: TGTGCCAACGGGACAGGGAACCCCAATGAGCAGTTCTTC
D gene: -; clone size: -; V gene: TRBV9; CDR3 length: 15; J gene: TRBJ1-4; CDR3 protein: CASSPGAGGGEKLFF; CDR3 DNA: TGTGCCAGCAGCCCAGGTGCGGGGGGCGGGGAAAAACTGTTTTTT
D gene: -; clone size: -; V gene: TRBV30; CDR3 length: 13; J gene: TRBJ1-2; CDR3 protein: CAWSSGYFYGYTF; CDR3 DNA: TGTGCCTGGAGTTCAGGATATTTCTATGGCTACACCTTC
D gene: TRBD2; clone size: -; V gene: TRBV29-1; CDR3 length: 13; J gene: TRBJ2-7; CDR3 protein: CSVGGLAGYEQYF; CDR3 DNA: TGCAGCGTTGGAGGACTAGCGGGCTACGAGCAGTACTTC
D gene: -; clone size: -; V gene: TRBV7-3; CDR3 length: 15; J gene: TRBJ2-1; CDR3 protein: CASSFGGVRGNEQFF; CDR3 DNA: TGTGCCAGCAGCTTTGGCGGCGTTCGAGGAAATGAGCAGTTCTTC
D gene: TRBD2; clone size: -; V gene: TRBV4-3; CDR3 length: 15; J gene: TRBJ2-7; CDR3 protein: CASSRTTHRGDEQYF; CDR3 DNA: TGCGCCAGCAGCCGAACTACTCACCGGGGGGACGAGCAGTACTTC
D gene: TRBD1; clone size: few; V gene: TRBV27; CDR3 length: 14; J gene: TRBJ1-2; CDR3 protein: CASSFSGQDYGYTF; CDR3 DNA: TGTGCCAGCAGTTTCTCGGGACAGGACTATGGCTACACCTTC
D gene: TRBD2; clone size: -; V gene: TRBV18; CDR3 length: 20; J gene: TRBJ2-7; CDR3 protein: CASSPGTGGTSGRSSYEQYF; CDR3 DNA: TGTGCCAGCTCACCAGGTACAGGCGGGACTAGCGGGCGAAGCTCCTACGAGCAGTACTTC
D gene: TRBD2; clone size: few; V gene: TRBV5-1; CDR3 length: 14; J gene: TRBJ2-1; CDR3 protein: CASSFGLVYNEQFF; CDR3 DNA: TGCGCCAGCAGCTTTGGACTAGTGTACAATGAGCAGTTCTTC
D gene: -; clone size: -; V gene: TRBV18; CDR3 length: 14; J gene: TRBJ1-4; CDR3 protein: CASATGQVNEKLFF; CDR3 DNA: TGTGCCAGCGCCACGGGACAAGTTAATGAAAAACTGTTTTTT
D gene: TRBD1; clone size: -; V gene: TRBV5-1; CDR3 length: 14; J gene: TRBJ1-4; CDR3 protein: CASSFDRAGEKLFF; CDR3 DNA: TGCGCCAGCAGCTTTGACAGGGCGGGTGAAAAACTGTTTTTT
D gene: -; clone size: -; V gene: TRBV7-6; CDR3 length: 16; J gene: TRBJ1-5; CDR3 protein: CASSLDPGHSNQPQHF; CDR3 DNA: TGTGCCAGCAGCTTAGATCCGGGACATAGTAATCAGCCCCAGCATTTT
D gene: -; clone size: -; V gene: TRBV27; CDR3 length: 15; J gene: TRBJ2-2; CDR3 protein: CASSSAPTGTGELFF; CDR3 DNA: TGTGCCAGCAGCTCCGCCCCGACGGGCACCGGGGAGCTGTTTTTT
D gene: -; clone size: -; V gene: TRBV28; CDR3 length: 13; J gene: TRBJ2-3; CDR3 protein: CASSLSPGEVHGF; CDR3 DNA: TGTGCCAGCAGTTTAAGTCCCGGGGAAGTCCATGGTTTT
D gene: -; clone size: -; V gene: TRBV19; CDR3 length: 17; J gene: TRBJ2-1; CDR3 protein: CATSRQVRSLASNEQFF; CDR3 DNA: TGTGCCACCTCAAGACAGGTGAGGAGCCTCGCCTCGAATGAGCAGTTCTTC
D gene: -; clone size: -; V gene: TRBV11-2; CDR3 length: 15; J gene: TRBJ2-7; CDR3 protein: CASSLDQVRGYEQYF; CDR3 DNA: TGTGCCAGCAGCTTAGATCAGGTAAGGGGCTACGAGCAGTACTTC
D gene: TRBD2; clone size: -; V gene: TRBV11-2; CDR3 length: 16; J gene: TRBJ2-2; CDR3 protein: CASRGSGRVAAGELFF; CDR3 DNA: TGTGCCAGCAGGGGGAGCGGGAGGGTTGCAGCGGGGGAGCTGTTTTTT
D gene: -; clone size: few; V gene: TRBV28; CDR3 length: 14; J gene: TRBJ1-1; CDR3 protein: CASSSPGQPWKGFF; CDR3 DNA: TGTGCCAGCAGTTCTCCCGGACAGCCTTGGAAGGGTTTCTTT
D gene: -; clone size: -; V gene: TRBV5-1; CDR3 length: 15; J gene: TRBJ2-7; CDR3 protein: CASSLEGTRSGEQYF; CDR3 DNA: TGCGCCAGCAGCTTGGAGGGGACAAGGTCCGGCGAGCAGTACTTC
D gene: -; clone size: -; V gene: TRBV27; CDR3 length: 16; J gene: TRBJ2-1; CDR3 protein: CASSQNTGHLRGEQFF; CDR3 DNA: TGTGCCAGCAGCCAGAACACGGGGCACCTGCGGGGTGAGCAGTTCTTC
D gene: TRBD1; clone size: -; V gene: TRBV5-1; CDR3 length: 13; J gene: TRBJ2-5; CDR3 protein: CASGRTGMETQYF; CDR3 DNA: TGCGCCAGCGGGAGGACAGGGATGGAGACCCAGTACTTC
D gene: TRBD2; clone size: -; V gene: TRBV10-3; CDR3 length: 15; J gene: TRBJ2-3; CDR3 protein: CAISGLAGGRDTQYF; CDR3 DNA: TGTGCCATCAGTGGACTAGCGGGAGGTCGCGATACGCAGTATTTT
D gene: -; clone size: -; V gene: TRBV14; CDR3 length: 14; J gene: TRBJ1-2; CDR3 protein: CASSQQQGSYGYTF; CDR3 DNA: TGTGCCAGCAGCCAGCAACAGGGTTCCTATGGCTACACCTTC